These T cell receptor beta chains were read from a single sample in a study of blood T cell repertoires in COVID-19. Clones were read by immunoSEQ multiplex PCR, and TCRdb kept only the in-frame ones, dropping some. The sample carries fewer than 80,000 clones, roughly 89% recorded once. The sequenced material came from peripheral blood. The receptors shown here come from a man aged 45 to 65 with acute or convalescent COVID-19. Both conserved end residues are part of each CDR3. A D gene is named only where the DNA matches it firmly. Clone sizes are given selectively: once, few, many, or a class where the clone is expanded.

clone_size: .; d_call: TRBD1; j_call: TRBJ2-7; v_call: TRBV12-5; cdr3_nt: TGTGCTAGTGGTTTGGTAGAAAGTCAGGGGGCCTACGAGCAGTACTTC; cdr3_aa: CASGLVESQGAYEQYF
clone_size: few; d_call: TRBD1; j_call: TRBJ1-2; v_call: TRBV30; cdr3_nt: TGTGCCTGGAGTCCCCGGGACAGGCTACTTTATGGCTACACCTTC; cdr3_aa: CAWSPRDRLLYGYTF
clone_size: .; d_call: TRBD2; j_call: TRBJ2-7; v_call: TRBV18; cdr3_nt: TGTGCCAGCTCACCGGGACTAGCGGGAGAGTACGAGCAGTACTTC; cdr3_aa: CASSPGLAGEYEQYF
clone_size: .; d_call: TRBD1; j_call: TRBJ1-2; v_call: TRBV19; cdr3_nt: TGTGCCAGTAGGGGCCCACGGACAGGCTCGGACTACACCTTC; cdr3_aa: CASRGPRTGSDYTF
clone_size: .; d_call: .; j_call: TRBJ1-1; v_call: TRBV9; cdr3_nt: TGTGCCAGCAGCCCACGACAAGTTATGAACACTGAAGCTTTCTTT; cdr3_aa: CASSPRQVMNTEAFF
clone_size: .; d_call: TRBD1; j_call: TRBJ2-3; v_call: TRBV30; cdr3_nt: TGTGCCTGGAGGGGGACAGACGGGCTTGGCACAGATACGCAGTATTTT; cdr3_aa: CAWRGTDGLGTDTQYF
clone_size: .; d_call: .; j_call: TRBJ1-6; v_call: TRBV11-2; cdr3_nt: TGTGCCAGCAGCTTGTACGGCAGGGCCTCCTATAATTCACCCCTCCACTTT; cdr3_aa: CASSLYGRASYNSPLHF
clone_size: .; d_call: TRBD1; j_call: TRBJ2-5; v_call: TRBV6-2/TRBV6-3; cdr3_nt: TGTGCCAGCAGTTACGGGCAGGGGGCGTGGGAGACCCAGTACTTC; cdr3_aa: CASSYGQGAWETQYF
clone_size: .; d_call: TRBD2; j_call: TRBJ2-1; v_call: TRBV5-4; cdr3_nt: TGTGCCAGCAGCTTCATAGCGGGGGCCTACAATGAGCAGTTCTTC; cdr3_aa: CASSFIAGAYNEQFF
clone_size: .; d_call: .; j_call: TRBJ2-1; v_call: TRBV18; cdr3_nt: TGTGCCAGCTCAGAACAGGGATACAATGAGCAGTTCTTC; cdr3_aa: CASSEQGYNEQFF
clone_size: .; d_call: .; j_call: TRBJ2-7; v_call: TRBV29-1; cdr3_nt: TGCAGCGTTGGGAGTACCAGCTACGAGCAGTACTTC; cdr3_aa: CSVGSTSYEQYF
clone_size: .; d_call: .; j_call: TRBJ1-1; v_call: TRBV30; cdr3_nt: TGTGCCTGGAGTACTAGGCGCTCCACTGAAGCTTTCTTT; cdr3_aa: CAWSTRRSTEAFF
clone_size: .; d_call: .; j_call: TRBJ1-5; v_call: TRBV19; cdr3_nt: TGTGCCAGTAGTATATCCCGGTGGAGCAATCAGCCCCAGCATTTT; cdr3_aa: CASSISRWSNQPQHF
clone_size: .; d_call: .; j_call: TRBJ1-6; v_call: TRBV27; cdr3_nt: TGTGCCAGCAGTTTATCAGGAGGACCCCTCCACTTT; cdr3_aa: CASSLSGGPLHF
clone_size: .; d_call: .; j_call: TRBJ2-6; v_call: TRBV6-5; cdr3_nt: TGTGCCAGCAGCGTATCTGGGGCCAACGTCCTGACTTTC; cdr3_aa: CASSVSGANVLTF
clone_size: .; d_call: .; j_call: TRBJ2-1; v_call: TRBV5-1; cdr3_nt: TGCGCCAGCAGCTTGGCGGATGGGGCCGATGAGCAGTTCTTC; cdr3_aa: CASSLADGADEQFF
clone_size: once; d_call: .; j_call: TRBJ1-3; v_call: TRBV5-6; cdr3_nt: TGTGCCAGCAGCTTGGTACAGACTGGAAACACCATATATTTT; cdr3_aa: CASSLVQTGNTIYF
clone_size: .; d_call: TRBD2; j_call: TRBJ2-1; v_call: TRBV5-1; cdr3_nt: TGCGCCAGCAGCTTGGTGGGACTAGCGGGGTCTCGTAACAATGAGCAGTTCTTC; cdr3_aa: CASSLVGLAGSRNNEQFF
clone_size: .; d_call: .; j_call: TRBJ1-2; v_call: TRBV28; cdr3_nt: TGTGCCAGCAGCGGTTATGGCTACACCTTC; cdr3_aa: CASSGYGYTF
clone_size: .; d_call: TRBD1; j_call: TRBJ1-1; v_call: TRBV28; cdr3_nt: TGTGCCAGCAACGAACAGGGGGCGAGCACTGAAGCTTTCTTT; cdr3_aa: CASNEQGASTEAFF